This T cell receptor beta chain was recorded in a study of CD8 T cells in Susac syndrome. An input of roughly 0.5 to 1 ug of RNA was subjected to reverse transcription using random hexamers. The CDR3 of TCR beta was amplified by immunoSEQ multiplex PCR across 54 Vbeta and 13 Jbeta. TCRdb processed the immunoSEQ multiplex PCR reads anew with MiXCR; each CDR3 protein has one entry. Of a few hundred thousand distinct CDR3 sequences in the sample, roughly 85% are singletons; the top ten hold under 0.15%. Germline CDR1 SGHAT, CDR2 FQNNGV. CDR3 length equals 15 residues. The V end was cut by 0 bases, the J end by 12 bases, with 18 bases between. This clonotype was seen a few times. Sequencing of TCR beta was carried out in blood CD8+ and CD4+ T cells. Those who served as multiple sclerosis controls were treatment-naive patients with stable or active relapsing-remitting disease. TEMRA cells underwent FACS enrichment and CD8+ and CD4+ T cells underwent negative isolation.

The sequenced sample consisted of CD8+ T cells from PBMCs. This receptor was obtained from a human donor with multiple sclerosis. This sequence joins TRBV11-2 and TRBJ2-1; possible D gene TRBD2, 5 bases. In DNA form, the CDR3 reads TGTGCCAGCAGCTTAGATTACAGAGAGGGTATCGGGCAGTTCTTC. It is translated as CASSLDYREGIGQFF.